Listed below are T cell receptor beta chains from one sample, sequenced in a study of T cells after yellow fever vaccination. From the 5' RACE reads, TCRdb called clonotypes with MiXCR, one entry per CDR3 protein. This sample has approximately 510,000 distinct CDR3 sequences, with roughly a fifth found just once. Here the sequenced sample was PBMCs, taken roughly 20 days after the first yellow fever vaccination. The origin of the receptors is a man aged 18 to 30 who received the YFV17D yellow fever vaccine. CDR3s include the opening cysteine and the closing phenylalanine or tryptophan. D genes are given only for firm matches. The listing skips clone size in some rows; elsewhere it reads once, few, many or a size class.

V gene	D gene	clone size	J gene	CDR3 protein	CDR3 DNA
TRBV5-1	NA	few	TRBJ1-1	CASSLVPTAAEAFF	TGCGCCAGCAGCTTGGTCCCCACCGCGGCTGAAGCTTTCTTT
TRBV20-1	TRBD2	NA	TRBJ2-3	CSARGGGSTDTQYF	TGCAGTGCTAGAGGCGGGGGTAGCACAGATACGCAGTATTTT
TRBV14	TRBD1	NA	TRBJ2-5	CASSQGDRAGETQYF	TGTGCCAGCAGCCAAGGGGACAGGGCCGGAGAGACCCAGTACTTC
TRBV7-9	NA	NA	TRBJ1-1	CASSFSRGNTEAFF	TGTGCCAGCAGCTTCTCCAGGGGGAACACTGAAGCTTTCTTT
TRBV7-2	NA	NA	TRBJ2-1	CASSPRGAKDEQFF	TGTGCCAGCAGCCCCAGGGGGGCTAAGGATGAGCAGTTCTTC
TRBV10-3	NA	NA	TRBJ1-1	CAISEGNTEAFF	TGTGCCATCAGTGAGGGGAACACTGAAGCTTTCTTT
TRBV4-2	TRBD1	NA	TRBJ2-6	CASSQVQGAGGANVLTF	TGTGCCAGCAGCCAAGTACAGGGGGCGGGTGGGGCCAACGTCCTGACTTTC
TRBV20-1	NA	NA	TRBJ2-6	CSAQSGTGANVLTF	TGCAGTGCTCAGTCAGGGACAGGGGCCAACGTCCTGACTTTC
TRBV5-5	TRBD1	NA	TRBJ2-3	CASSSRDRGTDTQYF	TGTGCCAGCAGCTCCAGGGACAGGGGTACAGATACGCAGTATTTT
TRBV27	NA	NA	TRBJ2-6	CASSTGRSGANVLTF	TGTGCCAGCAGTACGGGGAGATCTGGGGCCAACGTCCTGACTTTC
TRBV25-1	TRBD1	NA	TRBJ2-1	CASSTEGTGGYEQFF	TGTGCCAGCAGTACGGAGGGGACAGGGGGCTATGAGCAGTTCTTC
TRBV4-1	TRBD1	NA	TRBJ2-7	CASSQAGGGYEQYF	TGCGCCAGCAGCCAAGCAGGGGGCGGCTACGAGCAGTACTTC
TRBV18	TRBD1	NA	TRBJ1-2	CASSPGTENYGYTF	TGTGCCAGCTCACCGGGGACAGAAAACTATGGCTACACCTTC
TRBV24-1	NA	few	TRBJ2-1	CATSAEADEQFF	TGTGCCACCAGTGCCGAGGCGGACGAGCAGTTCTTC
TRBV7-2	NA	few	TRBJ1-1	CASSFGSTNTEAFF	TGTGCCAGCAGCTTCGGGTCTACGAACACTGAAGCTTTCTTT
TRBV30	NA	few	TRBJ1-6	CAWRGSRNSPLHF	TGTGCCTGGAGAGGGTCTCGGAATTCACCCCTCCACTTT
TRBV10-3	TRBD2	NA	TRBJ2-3	CAIKIAGEDTQYF	TGTGCCATCAAAATAGCGGGGGAAGATACGCAGTATTTT
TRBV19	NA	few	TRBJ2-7	CASFGGGDEQYF	TGTGCCAGCTTTGGGGGAGGCGACGAGCAGTACTTC
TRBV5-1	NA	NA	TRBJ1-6	CASSSGPLEPLHF	TGCGCCAGCAGCTCCGGGCCTTTGGAACCCCTCCACTTT
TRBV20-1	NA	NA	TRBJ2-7	CSASRAGAYEQYF	TGCAGTGCTAGTCGGGCAGGGGCCTACGAGCAGTACTTC
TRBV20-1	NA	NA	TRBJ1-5	CSASWEDRQPQHF	TGCAGTGCTAGTTGGGAAGATCGGCAGCCCCAGCATTTT
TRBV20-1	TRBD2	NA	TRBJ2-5	CSARPGLALETQYF	TGCAGTGCGCGGCCGGGACTAGCGCTAGAGACCCAGTACTTC
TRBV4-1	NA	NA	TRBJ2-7	CASSQVRGYEQYF	TGCGCCAGCAGCCAAGTCAGAGGCTACGAGCAGTACTTC
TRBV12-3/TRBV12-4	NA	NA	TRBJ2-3	CASSFGGLETDTQYF	TGTGCCAGCAGTTTCGGAGGGTTAGAGACAGATACGCAGTATTTT
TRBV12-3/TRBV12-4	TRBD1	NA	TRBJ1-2	CASSFRTGNLKYGYTF	TGTGCCAGCAGTTTTAGGACAGGGAATTTAAAATATGGCTACACCTTC
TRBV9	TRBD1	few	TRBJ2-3	CASSIRDRGDTQYF	TGTGCCAGCAGCATCCGGGACAGGGGAGATACGCAGTATTTT
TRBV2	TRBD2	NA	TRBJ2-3	CASSILAGGIDTQYF	TGTGCCAGCAGTATACTAGCGGGGGGGATCGATACGCAGTATTTT
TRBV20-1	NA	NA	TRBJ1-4	CSAREGPGRPEKLFF	TGCAGTGCTAGAGAAGGGCCTGGACGACCTGAAAAACTGTTTTTT
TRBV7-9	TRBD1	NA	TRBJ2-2	CASSFLQGVSSAGELFF	TGTGCCAGCAGCTTTTTGCAGGGGGTCAGTAGCGCCGGGGAGCTGTTTTTT
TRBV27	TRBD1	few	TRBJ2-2	CASSISGGSGELFF	TGTGCCAGCAGTATATCAGGGGGATCCGGGGAGCTGTTTTTT
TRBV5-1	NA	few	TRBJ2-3	CASSPWAGDNYVSTDTQYF	TGCGCCAGCAGCCCCTGGGCTGGGGACAATTATGTAAGCACAGATACGCAGTATTTT
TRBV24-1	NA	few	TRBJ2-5	CATSDALGGQETQYF	TGTGCCACCAGTGACGCCTTAGGGGGCCAAGAGACCCAGTACTTC
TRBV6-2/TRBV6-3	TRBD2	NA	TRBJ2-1	CASSYRGLAGRGAVDNEQFF	TGTGCCAGCAGTTACCGGGGACTAGCGGGGAGGGGGGCCGTGGACAATGAGCAGTTCTTC
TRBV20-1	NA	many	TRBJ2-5	CSGSRAIETQYF	TGCAGTGGGTCTAGGGCCATAGAGACCCAGTACTTC